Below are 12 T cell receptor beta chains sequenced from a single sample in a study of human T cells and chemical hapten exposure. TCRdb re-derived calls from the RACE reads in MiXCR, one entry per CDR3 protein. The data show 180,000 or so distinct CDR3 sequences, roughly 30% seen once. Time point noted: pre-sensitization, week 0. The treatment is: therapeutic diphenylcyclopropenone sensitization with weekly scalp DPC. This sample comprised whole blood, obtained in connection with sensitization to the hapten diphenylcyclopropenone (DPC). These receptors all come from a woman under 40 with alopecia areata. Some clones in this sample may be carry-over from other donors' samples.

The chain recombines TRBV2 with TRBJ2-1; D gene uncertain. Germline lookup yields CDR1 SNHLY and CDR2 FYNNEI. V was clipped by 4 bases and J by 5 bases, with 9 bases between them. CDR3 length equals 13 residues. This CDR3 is CASSVRADNEQFF. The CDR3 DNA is TGTGCCAGCAGTGTCAGAGCAGACAATGAGCAGTTCTTC.

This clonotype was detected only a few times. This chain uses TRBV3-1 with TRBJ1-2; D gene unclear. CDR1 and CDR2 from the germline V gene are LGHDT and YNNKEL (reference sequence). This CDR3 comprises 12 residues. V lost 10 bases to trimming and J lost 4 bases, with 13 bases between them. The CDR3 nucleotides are TGTGCCATCTATAACTGGGGCTATGGCTACACCTTC. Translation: CAIYNWGYGYTF.

The CDR3 region has the DNA TGCGCCAGCAGCTTGAGGGAGCCCGGTGAAAAACTGTTTTTT. Translated: CASSLREPGEKLFF. The chain employs TRBV5-1 and TRBJ1-4, with no clear D. V lost 1 base and J lost 7, with 11 bases in between. Germline loops: CDR1 SGHRS, CDR2 YFSETQ. This CDR3 has 14 residues.

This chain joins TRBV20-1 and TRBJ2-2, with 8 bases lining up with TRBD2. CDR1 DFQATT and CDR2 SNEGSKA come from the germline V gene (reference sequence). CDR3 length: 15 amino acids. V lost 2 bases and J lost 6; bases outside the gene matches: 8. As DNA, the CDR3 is TGCAGTGCTAGACCCCCTAGCGGGTCCCCCGGGGAGCTGTTTTTT. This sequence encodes CSARPPSGSPGELFF.

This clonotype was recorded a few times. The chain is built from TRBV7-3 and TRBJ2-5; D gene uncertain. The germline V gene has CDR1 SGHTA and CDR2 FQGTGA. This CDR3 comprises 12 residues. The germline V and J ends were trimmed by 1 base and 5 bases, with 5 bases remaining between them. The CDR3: CASSLNGETQYF. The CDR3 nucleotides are TGTGCCAGCAGCTTAAACGGGGAGACCCAGTACTTC.

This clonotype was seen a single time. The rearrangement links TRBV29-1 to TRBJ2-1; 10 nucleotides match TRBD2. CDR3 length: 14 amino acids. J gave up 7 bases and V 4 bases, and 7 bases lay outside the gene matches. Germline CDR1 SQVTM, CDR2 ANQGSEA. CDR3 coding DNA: TGCAGCGTTGCCCCTAGCGGGAGAGGGAATGAGCAGTTCTTC. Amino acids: CSVAPSGRGNEQFF.

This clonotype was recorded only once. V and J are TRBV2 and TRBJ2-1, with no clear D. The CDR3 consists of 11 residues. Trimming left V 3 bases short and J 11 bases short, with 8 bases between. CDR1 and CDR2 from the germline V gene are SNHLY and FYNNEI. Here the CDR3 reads CASSEGKKQFF. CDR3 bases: TGTGCCAGCAGTGAGGGTAAGAAGCAGTTCTTC.

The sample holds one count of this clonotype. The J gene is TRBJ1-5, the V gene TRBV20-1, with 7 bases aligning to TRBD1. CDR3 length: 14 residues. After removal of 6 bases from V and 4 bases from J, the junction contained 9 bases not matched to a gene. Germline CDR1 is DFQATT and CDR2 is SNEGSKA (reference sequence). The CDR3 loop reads CSAATDRANQPQHF. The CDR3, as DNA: TGCAGTGCCGCTACCGACAGGGCTAATCAGCCCCAGCATTTT.

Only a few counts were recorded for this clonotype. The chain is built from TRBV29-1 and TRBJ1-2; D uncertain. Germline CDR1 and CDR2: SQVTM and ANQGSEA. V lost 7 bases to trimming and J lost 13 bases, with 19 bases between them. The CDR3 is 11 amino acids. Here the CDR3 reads CSAVDGKSPTF. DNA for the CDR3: TGCAGCGCTGTGGACGGCAAGAGTCCCACCTTC.

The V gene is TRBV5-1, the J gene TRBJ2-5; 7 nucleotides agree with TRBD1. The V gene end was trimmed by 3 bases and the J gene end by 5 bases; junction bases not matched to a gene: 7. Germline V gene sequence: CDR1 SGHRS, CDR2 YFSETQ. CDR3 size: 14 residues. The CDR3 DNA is TGCGCCAGCAGCTCCTTACAGGGGCGGGAGACCCAGTACTTC. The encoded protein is CASSSLQGRETQYF.

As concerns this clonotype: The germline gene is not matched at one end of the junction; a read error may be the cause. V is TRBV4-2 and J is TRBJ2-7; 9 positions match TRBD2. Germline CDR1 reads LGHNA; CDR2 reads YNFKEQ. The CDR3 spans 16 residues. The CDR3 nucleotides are TGTGCCAGCAGCCAAGAACCCGGGACTAGCTCCCACGAGCAGTACTTC. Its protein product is CASSQEPGTSSHEQYF.

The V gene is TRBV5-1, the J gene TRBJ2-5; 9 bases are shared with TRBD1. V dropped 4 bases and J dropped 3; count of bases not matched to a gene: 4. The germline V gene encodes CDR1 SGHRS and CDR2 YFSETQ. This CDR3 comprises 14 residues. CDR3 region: CASSPWTGEETQYF. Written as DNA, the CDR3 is TGCGCCAGCAGCCCTTGGACAGGGGAAGAGACCCAGTACTTC.